The clone carrying this TCR beta chain was seen at least ten times. What it binds is not known. These data come from a study of early T cells in non-severe SARS-CoV-2 infection. Study-wide results and caveats: CD4 and private specificities were missed by VDJdb matching, which favored anti-spike CD8 responses.

TCRdb reprocessed the 5' RACE reads via MiXCR and lists one record per CDR3 protein. The sample has around 55,000 distinct CDR3 sequences, about 6.1% seen once. V gave up 1 base and J gave up 8 bases, with 15 bases separating them. The CDR3 runs 14 residues. The receptor's source is an adult who was a healthcare worker with PCR-confirmed SARS-CoV-2 infection or an uninfected control (not recorded which). Source: whole blood, taken at baseline. The chain uses TRBV12-3 or TRBV12-4 and TRBJ2-7, with D possibly being TRBD1 or TRBD2 (5 bases each). The CDR3 region is CASSLEGTPLQQYF. CDR3 DNA: TGTGCCAGCAGTTTAGAAGGGACCCCGCTCCAGCAGTACTTC.